The 9 T cell receptor beta chains given below trace back to one sample, sequenced in a study of T cells in Graves' hyperthyroidism and ophthalmopathy. Using RNA transcripts as the source, TCR beta CDR3 regions were amplified. TCR CDR3 underwent first-round RT-PCR with the HTBI primer set. TCRdb reprocessed the multiplex PCR reads with MiXCR, giving one entry per CDR3 protein. The sample includes over 700,000 distinct CDR3 sequences, 15% to 20% of them seen just once. Sample: blood. The receptors were gathered from a woman in her forties or fifties with Graves' hyperthyroidism that later progressed to Graves' ophthalmopathy.

The sample holds many counts of this clonotype. The gene calls are TRBV3-1 and TRBJ2-5, with TRBD2 matching over 8 bases. With V trimmed by 3 bases and J by 2 bases, 5 bases remained unmatched. This CDR3 is built from 15 residues. Germline CDR1 is LGHDT and CDR2 is YNNKEL (reference sequence). The CDR3 protein is CASSQNSGEQETQYF. DNA for the CDR3: TGTGCCAGCAGCCAGAATAGCGGGGAGCAAGAGACCCAGTACTTC.

This clonotype was detected ten times or more. The chain is built from TRBV3-1 and TRBJ2-5, with D hard to call. The CDR3 has 13 amino acids. V was shortened by 4 bases and J by 5 bases, with 11 bases between the two germline ends. CDR1 LGHDT and CDR2 YNNKEL come from the germline V gene (reference sequence). Here the CDR3 DNA reads TGTGCCAGCAGCCCTGCATGGTTCGAGACCCAGTACTTC. It translates to CASSPAWFETQYF.

This clonotype has a count of ten or more. The V call is TRBV27, the J call TRBJ2-7, with TRBD1 matching 7 bases. The ends lost 3 bases at V and 5 bases at J; junction bases unmatched: 7. This CDR3 comprises 14 residues. Germline V gene sequence: CDR1 MNHEY, CDR2 SMNVEV (reference sequence). CDR3 DNA sequence: TGTGCCAGCAGTTTCTCGACAGGGAGCCACGAGCAGTACTTC. Translated, it gives CASSFSTGSHEQYF.

The chain combines TRBV19 with TRBJ2-3; 10 positions agree with TRBD2. The CDR3 is 16 residues long. Trimming cost V 3 bases and J 5 bases; bases outside gene matches: 8. Germline loops: CDR1 LNHDA, CDR2 SQIVND (reference sequence). CDR3 in amino acids: CASSILPSGGVDTQYF. CDR3 in DNA: TGTGCCAGTAGTATCCTTCCTAGCGGGGGAGTAGATACGCAGTATTTT.

This clonotype was seen ten or more times. The gene calls are TRBV3-1 and TRBJ2-7; no firm D call. This CDR3 has 12 amino acids. Germline loops: CDR1 LGHDT, CDR2 YNNKEL (reference sequence). V was shortened by 3 bases and J by 2 bases, with 5 bases between the two germline ends. CDR3 region: CASSHHPYEQYF. The DNA of the CDR3 is TGTGCCAGCAGCCACCACCCCTACGAGCAGTACTTC.

The V and J genes are TRBV15 and TRBJ2-7; 7 bases fit TRBD1. The germline V gene encodes CDR1 LNHNV and CDR2 YYDKDF (reference sequence). Unmatched junction bases numbered 4, after V lost 2 bases and J lost 0 bases. CDR3 length: 15 amino acids. The CDR3 region has the DNA TGTGCCACCAGCAGATCCGGACAGGACTCCTACGAGCAGTACTTC. Amino acids: CATSRSGQDSYEQYF. The full variable domain, in which reference TRBV15 and TRBJ2-7 provide the parts outside the CDR3, is DAMVIQNPRYQVTQFGKPVTLSCSQTLNHNVMYWYQQKSSQAPKLLFHYYDKDFNNEADTPDNFQSRRPNTSFCFLDIRSPGLGDTAMYLCATSRSGQDSYEQYFGPGTRLTVT.

The chain recombines TRBV5-1 with TRBJ1-2; the D is unclear. In germline, CDR1 is SGHRS, CDR2 YFSETQ. V gave up 4 bases and J gave up 2 bases, with 12 bases separating them. This CDR3 contains 14 residues. The CDR3 coding sequence is TGCGCCAGCAGCCCCCGGCTTTCCAACTATGGCTACACCTTC. As protein: CASSPRLSNYGYTF.

This clonotype was recorded a few times. The chain links TRBV9 to TRBJ1-6, with no clear D. Germline CDR1 reads SGDLS; CDR2 reads YYNGEE. The CDR3 runs to 16 residues. The V end lost 0 bases, the J end lost 10 bases, and 17 bases lay between the germline ends. DNA of the CDR3: TGTGCCAGCAGCGTAGAGGGTGACGGCCTTTGGTCACCCCTCCACTTT. Translated, it gives CASSVEGDGLWSPLHF.

This chain uses TRBV4-1 with TRBJ1-5, with TRBD1 identical over 7 bases. CDR1 is MGHRA, CDR2 YSYEKL, per germline. CDR3 length: 16 residues. Trimming cost V 4 bases and J 2 bases; bases outside gene matches: 8. CDR3 nucleotide sequence: TGCGCCAGCAGCCGAACCGGGACAGCAGGCAATCAGCCCCAGCATTTT. This gives the protein CASSRTGTAGNQPQHF.